Each of the 26 T cell receptor beta chains below was sequenced from the same sample in a study of cytomegalovirus exposure and HLA in healthy donors. This table comes from immunoSEQ multiplex PCR, and its TCRdb copy is limited to in-frame clones, with some not included. The data hold 68,000 or so clones, with about nine tenths observed a single time. Specimen: PBMCs. The receptors were gathered from a man between 18 and 35 years old in good health and CMV-seronegative.

CDR3 loop: CASSLGDRAGANVLTF. CDR3 nucleotide sequence: TGTGCCAGCAGTTTAGGGGACAGGGCTGGGGCCAACGTCCTGACTTTC. The chain employs TRBV27 and TRBJ2-6; 9 bases agree with TRBD1. The trim removed 2 bases at V and 2 bases at J, leaving 1 base unmatched. The germline V gene has CDR1 MNHEY and CDR2 SMNVEV (reference sequence). The CDR3 covers 16 residues.

The J gene is TRBJ1-1, the V gene TRBV5-4; TRBD1 agrees at 8 bases. The CDR3 consists of 16 residues. Germline assignment: CDR1 SGHNT and CDR2 YYREEE (reference sequence). J was trimmed by 0 bases and V by 4 bases; bases with no gene match: 8. CDR3 nucleotides: TGTGCCAGCAGCCCGGGCAGGGGGCAAGTGAACACTGAAGCTTTCTTT. This sequence encodes CASSPGRGQVNTEAFF.

The chain combines TRBV5-1 with TRBJ2-7; the match to TRBD2 covers 7 bases. V lost 4 bases, J lost 1 base, and 11 bases stayed unmatched. The CDR3 spans 16 residues. CDR1 is SGHRS and CDR2 is YFSETQ in the germline V gene. CDR3 loop: CASSPLTSRNSYEQYF. The CDR3 nucleotides are TGCGCCAGCAGCCCGCTGACTAGCAGGAATTCCTACGAGCAGTACTTC.

This rearrangement joins TRBV10-3 to TRBJ1-2; tentative D call: TRBD1 (5 bases). The V end lost 5 bases, the J end lost 2 bases, and 12 bases lay between the germline ends. The V gene's germline CDR1 is ENHRY and CDR2 SYGVKD. This CDR3 spans 14 amino acids. The CDR3 DNA follows: TGTGCCATCAGTAGGGGCGGTGGGAACTATGGCTACACCTTC. Amino acid sequence: CAISRGGGNYGYTF.

The V and J genes are TRBV7-6 and TRBJ2-2; 7 nucleotides match TRBD1. J gave up 6 bases and V 5 bases, and 3 bases lay outside the gene matches. Germline CDR1 and CDR2: SGHVS and FNYEAQ. The CDR3 is 13 residues long. CDR3 protein: CASSRQGPGELFF. The CDR3 region has the DNA TGTGCCAGCAGCCGACAGGGACCCGGGGAGCTGTTTTTT.

The sample holds a few counts of this clone. The gene calls are TRBV28 and TRBJ1-5; D remains ambiguous. CDR3 size: 12 residues. Germline CDR1 is MDHEN and CDR2 is SYDVKM. Trimming removed 5 bases at V and 7 bases at J, with 9 bases between. CDR3 DNA: TGTGCCAGCAGTATCGTAAAACAGCCCCAGCATTTT. Translating it yields CASSIVKQPQHF.

Written as DNA, the CDR3 is TGTGCCATCAATAACAGGGTAGGACTTGCAGATACGCAGTATTTT. This translates into CAINNRVGLADTQYF. The gene calls are TRBV10-3 and TRBJ2-3; TRBD1 is a possible D gene (6 bases). V was clipped by 7 bases and J by 4 bases, with 18 bases between them. This CDR3 contains 15 residues. CDR1 ENHRY and CDR2 SYGVKD come from the germline V gene.

V and J are TRBV28 and TRBJ2-3, with D unclear. Trimming shortened V by 4 bases and J by 6 bases, and 14 bases separated the two germline ends. The CDR3 is made up of 14 amino acids. Germline CDR1 and CDR2: MDHEN and SYDVKM. The CDR3 nucleotides read TGTGCCAGCAGTTGGGTCGTGACCGGGGATACGCAGTATTTT. Translated, it gives CASSWVVTGDTQYF.

The chain has TRBV6-6 and TRBJ1-1; D is possibly TRBD1 (5 bases). Trimming left V 7 bases short and J 8 bases short, with 14 bases between. The germline CDR1 and CDR2 sequences are MNHNY and SVGAGI (reference sequence). The CDR3 sequence is 12 residues long. CDR3 coding DNA: TGTGCCAGCACTACCCCAGGGTTAGAAGCTTTCTTT. Protein: CASTTPGLEAFF.

This sequence joins TRBV7-2 and TRBJ2-7; a weak D match, TRBD1 (5 bases). The V and J ends lost 11 bases and 0 bases respectively, with 14 bases between them. The CDR3 extends over 13 amino acids. Germline CDR1 is SGHTA and CDR2 is FQGNSA. CDR3 nucleotides: TGTGCCGAATCCCCAGGGAACTCCTACGAGCAGTACTTC. This encodes CAESPGNSYEQYF.

V is TRBV4-3 and J is TRBJ2-7; D gene uncertain. Germline V gene data show CDR1 as LGHNA and CDR2 as YSLEER. This CDR3 is built from 12 residues. Trimming pared 0 bases from V and 10 bases from J, leaving 10 bases between. CDR3 DNA sequence: TGCGCCAGCAGCCAAGACCGCGACTTCCAGTACTTC. This sequence encodes CASSQDRDFQYF.

The genes are TRBV6-5 and TRBJ1-2; D perhaps matches TRBD1 (5 bases). V lost 2 bases to trimming and J lost 7 bases, with 8 bases between them. The CDR3 is made up of 12 amino acids. Germline CDR1 is MNHEY and CDR2 is SVGAGI. The CDR3 region has the DNA TGTGCCAGCAGTTACCAGGGATTTGGCTACACCTTC. Translating gives CASSYQGFGYTF.

The chain links TRBV6-1 to TRBJ1-5; maybe TRBD1 (5 bases). With 1 base removed from V and 5 bases from J, the gap between germline ends came to 21 bases. CDR3 length equals 18 residues. Germline CDR1 and CDR2: MNHNS and SASEGT. The CDR3, as DNA: TGTGCCAGCAGTGAAGAAATTGGGACTCAACGCGGGGATCAGCCCCAGCATTTT. Its protein is CASSEEIGTQRGDQPQHF.

This chain links TRBV5-1 with TRBJ1-1; no reliable D call. Per germline, CDR1 SGHRS and CDR2 YFSETQ. Between the trimmed V and J ends, which lost 2 bases and 5 bases, there was a span of 13 bases. The CDR3 spans 14 residues. CDR3 sequence reads: CASSFEVSGTEAFF. The CDR3, as DNA: TGCGCCAGCAGCTTTGAAGTGTCGGGTACTGAAGCTTTCTTT.

The chain recombines TRBV6-1 with TRBJ2-3, with 7 bases aligning to TRBD2. CDR3 length: 14 amino acids. With 2 bases clipped from V and 2 bases from J, the junction kept 1 base outside the gene matches. Germline lookup yields CDR1 MNHNS and CDR2 SASEGT. CDR3 in amino acids: CASSELADTDTQYF. In DNA, the CDR3 is TGTGCCAGCAGTGAACTAGCGGACACAGATACGCAGTATTTT.

On this clone itself: Because it lacks the conserved phenylalanine or tryptophan at the end, this CDR3 is likely a read error. The limits of the CDR3 on the DNA are not certain, so only TCRdb's listed CDR3 is given. V and J are TRBV11-1 and TRBJ1-2; the table's TRBD1 call for D was not verified on the DNA. CDR1 and CDR2 from the germline V gene are SGHAT and FQDESV (reference sequence). Counting both end residues, the CDR3 totals 8 amino acids. CDR3 protein: CASSRDRP.

The chain links TRBV7-2 to TRBJ2-3, with TRBD2 matching over 9 bases. Germline V gives CDR1 SGHTA, CDR2 FQGNSA. V lost 4 bases, J lost 3 bases, and 5 bases stayed unmatched. The CDR3 covers 15 residues. The CDR3 DNA reads as TGTGCCAGCAGCTCCGGGACTAGCCGAACAGATACGCAGTATTTT. It codes for CASSSGTSRTDTQYF. The variable domain in full, completed from reference TRBV7-2 and TRBJ2-3, reads GAGVSQSPSNKVTEKGKDVELRCDPISGHTALYWYRQSLGQGLEFLIYFQGNSAPDKSGLPSDRFSAERTGGSVSTLTIQRTQQEDSAVYLCASSSGTSRTDTQYFGPGTRLTVL.

The chain joins TRBV30 to TRBJ1-2; the D is unclear. The CDR3 has 14 residues. V lost 0 bases to trimming and J lost 5 bases, with 13 bases between them. Germline V lookup: CDR1 GTSNPN, CDR2 SVGIG (reference sequence). In nucleotides, the CDR3 is TGTGCCTGGAGTGTGGTGGCCGGGAGGTATGGCTACACCTTC. This gives the protein CAWSVVAGRYGYTF.

The chain uses TRBV5-1 and TRBJ1-3; TRBD1 agrees at 9 bases. The germline CDR1 and CDR2 sequences are SGHRS and YFSETQ. This CDR3 comprises 16 residues. Trimming removed 3 bases from V and 3 bases from J; junction bases left unmatched: 7. The CDR3 nucleotides are TGCGCCAGCAGCTGGGGACAGGGTAGCGGTGGAAACACCATATATTTT. Amino acid sequence: CASSWGQGSGGNTIYF.

V gene TRBV18 combines with J gene TRBJ2-7; 12 nucleotides agree with TRBD2. The V and J ends lost 3 bases and 7 bases, in that order; junction bases with no gene match: 7. The CDR3 is made up of 15 amino acids. Germline-derived CDR1 and CDR2 are KGHSH and LQKENI. CDR3 nucleotide sequence: TGTGCCAGCTCACCGCGACTAGCGGGAGTTATGGAGCAGTACTTC. Residues: CASSPRLAGVMEQYF.

The chain recombines TRBV5-4 with TRBJ2-3; 11 nucleotides align to TRBD2. Per the germline V gene, CDR1 is SGHNT and CDR2 is YYREEE (reference sequence). The CDR3 totals 16 residues. Trimming removed 4 bases from V and 0 bases from J; junction bases left unmatched: 4. CDR3: CASSHGLAGSTDTQYF. CDR3 sequence (DNA): TGTGCCAGCAGCCACGGACTAGCGGGTAGCACAGATACGCAGTATTTT.

V gene TRBV6-6 combines with J gene TRBJ2-1, with TRBD2 matching over 13 bases. V lost 5 bases and J lost 7; bases outside the gene matches: 5. The CDR3 is 15 amino acids. Germline-derived CDR1 and CDR2 are MNHNY and SVGAGI (reference sequence). The CDR3 reads CASSAGTSGKNEQFF. For the CDR3, the DNA is TGTGCCAGCAGTGCCGGGACTAGCGGGAAGAATGAGCAGTTCTTC.

The genes are TRBV9 and TRBJ2-7, with D possibly being TRBD1 (6 bases). This CDR3 contains 13 residues. The V gene's germline CDR1 is SGDLS and CDR2 YYNGEE. V lost 3 bases, J lost 6 bases, and 13 bases lay in between. The CDR3 region is CASSGHKGGEQYF. CDR3 sequence (DNA): TGTGCCAGCAGCGGGCATAAAGGGGGCGAGCAGTACTTC.

The CDR3 here is CASSFGGDNEQFF. CDR3 bases: TGTGCCAGCAGCTTTGGAGGGGACAATGAGCAGTTCTTC. This chain connects TRBV5-4 to TRBJ2-1, with a weak D call TRBD2 (6 bases). The germline V gene has CDR1 SGHNT and CDR2 YYREEE (reference sequence). V lost 2 bases to trimming and J lost 5 bases, with 8 bases between them. This CDR3 spans 13 amino acids.

The genes are TRBV5-1 and TRBJ2-1; 11 bases are shared with TRBD2. The CDR3 sequence is 14 residues long. Germline trimming cut 3 bases from V and 6 bases from J; bases unmatched to any gene: 2. CDR1 is SGHRS and CDR2 is YFSETQ in the germline V gene. The DNA of the CDR3 is TGCGCCAGCAGCTCCGGGACTAGCGGCAATGAGCAGTTCTTC. Protein: CASSSGTSGNEQFF.

V gene TRBV7-3 combines with J gene TRBJ2-1, with 8 bases that match TRBD1. Germline CDR1 is SGHTA and CDR2 is FQGTGA. The CDR3 runs to 15 residues. V trimming: 1 base; J trimming: 7 bases; junction bases outside the gene matches: 6. The CDR3: CASSLNQGARNEQFF. DNA for the CDR3: TGTGCCAGCAGCTTAAATCAGGGGGCGAGGAATGAGCAGTTCTTC. The whole variable domain, filled in from reference TRBV7-3 and TRBJ2-1, reads GAGVSQTPSNKVTEKGKYVELRCDPISGHTALYWYRQSLGQGPEFLIYFQGTGAADDSGLPNDRFFAVRPEGSVSTLKIQRTERGDSAVYLCASSLNQGARNEQFFGPGTRLTVL.